This entry lists 2 T cell receptor beta chains sequenced from one sample in a study of cytomegalovirus exposure and HLA in healthy donors. The method was immunoSEQ multiplex PCR; TCRdb's version includes in-frame clones alone and lacks a portion of them. The table shows a few hundred thousand clones, with roughly 85% occurring only once. The sample comprised PBMCs. Receptor source: a young woman in good health and CMV-seronegative.

This chain uses TRBV5-8 with TRBJ1-4; D remains unclear. Germline values: CDR1 SGHTS, CDR2 YDEGEE. The V end lost 1 base, the J end lost 13 bases, and 11 bases lay between the germline ends. The CDR3 extends over 12 amino acids. DNA for the CDR3: TGTGCCAGCAGCTTGACCACTCCGAGACTGTTTTTT. Its translation is CASSLTTPRLFF.

In its sample, this clone was seen once. This chain joins TRBV7-8 and TRBJ1-5, with D hard to call. V lost 0 bases and J 5 bases, leaving 5 bases between the germline ends. Germline CDR1 SGHVS, CDR2 FQNEAQ. This CDR3 comprises 13 residues. CDR3 nucleotide sequence: TGTGCCAGCAGCTTAGCCGAGGATCAGCCCCAGCATTTT. As protein: CASSLAEDQPQHF.